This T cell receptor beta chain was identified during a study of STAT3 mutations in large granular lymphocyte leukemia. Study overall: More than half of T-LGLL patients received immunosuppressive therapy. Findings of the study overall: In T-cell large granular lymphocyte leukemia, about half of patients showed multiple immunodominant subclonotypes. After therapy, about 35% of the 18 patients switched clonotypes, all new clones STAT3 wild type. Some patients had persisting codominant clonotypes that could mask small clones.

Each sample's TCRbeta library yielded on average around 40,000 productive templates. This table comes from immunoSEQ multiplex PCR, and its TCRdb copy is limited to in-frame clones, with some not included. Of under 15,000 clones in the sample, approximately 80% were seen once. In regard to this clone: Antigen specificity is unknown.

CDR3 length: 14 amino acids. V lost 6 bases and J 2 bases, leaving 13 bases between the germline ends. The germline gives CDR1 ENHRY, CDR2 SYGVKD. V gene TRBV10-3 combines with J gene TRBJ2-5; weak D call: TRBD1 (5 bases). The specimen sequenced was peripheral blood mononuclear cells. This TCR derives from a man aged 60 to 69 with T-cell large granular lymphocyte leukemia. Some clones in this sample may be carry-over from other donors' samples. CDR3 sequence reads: CAIRRGQGQETQYF. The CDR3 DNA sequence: TGTGCCATCAGGAGAGGTCAGGGACAAGAGACCCAGTACTTC.